Listed below are T cell receptor beta chains from one sample, sequenced in a study of blood T cell repertoires in COVID-19. Only in-frame clones appear in the TCRdb table, and some are missing; sequencing was by immunoSEQ multiplex PCR. The sample comprises a few hundred thousand clones, about 87% of which are singletons, and 4% rests with the top ten. The sample taken for sequencing was peripheral blood. The origin of the receptors is a man in his fifties or sixties who had recovered from COVID-19. Each CDR3 is given with its conserved first and last residue. A D gene is named only where the DNA matches it firmly. Size values are once, few and many counts, or a class for expanded clones, and some rows have none.

size: NA; V: TRBV9; D: NA; J: TRBJ1-1; DNA: TGTGCCAGCAGCGTAGAGGCAGGGAAGCGCACTGAAGCTTTCTTT; CDR3: CASSVEAGKRTEAFF
size: NA; V: TRBV18; D: NA; J: TRBJ1-5; DNA: TGTGCCAGCTCACCGACAGATTCTAATCAGCCCCAGCATTTT; CDR3: CASSPTDSNQPQHF
size: NA; V: TRBV2; D: NA; J: TRBJ2-2; DNA: TGTGCCAGCGGGGGGGGGCTCAAGGTCCCCGGGGAGCTGTTTTTT; CDR3: CASGGGLKVPGELFF
size: NA; V: TRBV7-2; D: TRBD1; J: TRBJ1-2; DNA: TGTGCCAGCAGCAACCCGACAGGGGCCTATGGCTACACCTTC; CDR3: CASSNPTGAYGYTF
size: few; V: TRBV5-1; D: TRBD2; J: TRBJ2-5; DNA: TGCGCCAGCAGCTCCACACTAGCGGGGGTACAAGAGACCCAGTACTTC; CDR3: CASSSTLAGVQETQYF
size: NA; V: TRBV9; D: TRBD1; J: TRBJ1-1; DNA: TGTGCCAGCAGCGTAGGGGACAGGGGGACTGAAGCTTTCTTT; CDR3: CASSVGDRGTEAFF
size: NA; V: TRBV4-2; D: NA; J: TRBJ1-2; DNA: TGTGCCAGCAGCCAAGTAGGGCAGGGCGATGGCTACACCTTC; CDR3: CASSQVGQGDGYTF
size: NA; V: TRBV6-5; D: NA; J: TRBJ2-3; DNA: TGTGCCAGCAGTTACTCGTCGGGGGGCGCGACAGATACGCAGTATTTT; CDR3: CASSYSSGGATDTQYF
size: NA; V: TRBV11-3; D: NA; J: TRBJ2-7; DNA: TGTGCCAGCAGCCCCTCGGACAGAGACTACGAGCAGTACTTC; CDR3: CASSPSDRDYEQYF
size: NA; V: TRBV12-3/TRBV12-4; D: NA; J: TRBJ1-5; DNA: TGTGCCAGCAGATACAGGGGCAATCAGCCCCAGCATTTT; CDR3: CASRYRGNQPQHF
size: NA; V: TRBV20-1; D: NA; J: TRBJ1-1; DNA: TGCAGTGCTAGTTCAGGCCTGGGGGGCACTGAAGCTTTCTTT; CDR3: CSASSGLGGTEAFF
size: NA; V: TRBV5-1; D: NA; J: TRBJ1-2; DNA: TGCGCCAGCAGCTTGTCGGGTGTACCGACCTATGGCTACACCTTC; CDR3: CASSLSGVPTYGYTF
size: NA; V: TRBV27; D: TRBD1; J: TRBJ2-4; DNA: TGTGCCAGCAGTTTTTGGGGACAGGGGGCGAATAGGGGCAAAAACATTCAGTACTTC; CDR3: CASSFWGQGANRGKNIQYF
size: NA; V: TRBV6-4; D: TRBD1; J: TRBJ2-1; DNA: TGTGCCAGCAGTGCCACCACGGACAGGGGGGATGAGCAGTTCTTC; CDR3: CASSATTDRGDEQFF
size: NA; V: TRBV2; D: TRBD2; J: TRBJ2-7; DNA: TGTGCCAGCAGTGAGGAGCGGGGGGGCTCCTACGAGCAGTACTTC; CDR3: CASSEERGGSYEQYF
size: NA; V: TRBV6-6; D: TRBD1; J: TRBJ1-4; DNA: TGTGCCAGCAGTTACGATCCGGACAGGCTGACTGAAAAACTGTTTTTT; CDR3: CASSYDPDRLTEKLFF